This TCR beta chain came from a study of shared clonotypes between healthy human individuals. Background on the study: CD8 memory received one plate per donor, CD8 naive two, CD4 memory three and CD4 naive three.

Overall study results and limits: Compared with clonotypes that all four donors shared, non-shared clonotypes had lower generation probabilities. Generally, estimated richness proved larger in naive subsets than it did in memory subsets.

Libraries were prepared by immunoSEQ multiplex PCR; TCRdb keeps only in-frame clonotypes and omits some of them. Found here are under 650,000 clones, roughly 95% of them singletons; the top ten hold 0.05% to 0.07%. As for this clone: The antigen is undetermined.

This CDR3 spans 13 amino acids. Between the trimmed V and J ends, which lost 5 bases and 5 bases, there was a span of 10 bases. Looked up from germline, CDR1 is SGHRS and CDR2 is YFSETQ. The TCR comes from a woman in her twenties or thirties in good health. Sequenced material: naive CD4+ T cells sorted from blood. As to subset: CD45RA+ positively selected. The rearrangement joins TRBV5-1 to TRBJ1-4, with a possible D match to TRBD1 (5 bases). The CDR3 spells CASSDSLNEKLFF. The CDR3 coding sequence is TGCGCCAGCAGTGACAGCTTAAATGAAAAACTGTTTTTT.